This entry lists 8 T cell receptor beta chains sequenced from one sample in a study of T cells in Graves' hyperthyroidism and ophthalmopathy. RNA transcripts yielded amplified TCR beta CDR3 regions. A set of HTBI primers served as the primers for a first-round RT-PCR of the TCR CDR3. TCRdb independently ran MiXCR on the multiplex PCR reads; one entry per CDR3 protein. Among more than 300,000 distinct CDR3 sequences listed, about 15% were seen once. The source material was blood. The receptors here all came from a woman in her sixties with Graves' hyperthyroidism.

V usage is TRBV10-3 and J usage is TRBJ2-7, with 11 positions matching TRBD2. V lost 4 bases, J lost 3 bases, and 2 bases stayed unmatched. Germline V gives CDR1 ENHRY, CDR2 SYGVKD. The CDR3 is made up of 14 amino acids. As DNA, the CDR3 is TGTGCCATCAGTGCAGGGACTAGCGGCTACGAGCAGTACTTC. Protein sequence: CAISAGTSGYEQYF.

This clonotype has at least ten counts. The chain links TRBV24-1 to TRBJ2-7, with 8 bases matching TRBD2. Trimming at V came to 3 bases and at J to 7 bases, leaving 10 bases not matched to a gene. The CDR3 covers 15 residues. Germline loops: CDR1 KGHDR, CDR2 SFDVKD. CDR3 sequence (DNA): TGTGCCACCAGTGATCCTGCGACTAGCGCGGGGGAGCAGTACTTC. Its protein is CATSDPATSAGEQYF.

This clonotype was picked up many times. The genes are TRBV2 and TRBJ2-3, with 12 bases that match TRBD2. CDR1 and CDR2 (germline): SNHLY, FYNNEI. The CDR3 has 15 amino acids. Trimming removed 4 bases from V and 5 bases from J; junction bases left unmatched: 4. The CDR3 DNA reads TGTGCCAGCAGTGGGACTAGCGGGGCCCTAGATACGCAGTATTTT. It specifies CASSGTSGALDTQYF.

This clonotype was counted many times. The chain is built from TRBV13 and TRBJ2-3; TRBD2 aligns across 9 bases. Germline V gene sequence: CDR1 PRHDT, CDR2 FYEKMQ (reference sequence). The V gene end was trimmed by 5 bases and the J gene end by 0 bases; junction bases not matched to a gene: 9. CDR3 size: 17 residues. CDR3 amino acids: CASSIRLAATSTDTQYF. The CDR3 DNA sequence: TGTGCCAGCAGCATCCGACTAGCGGCCACTAGCACAGATACGCAGTATTTT. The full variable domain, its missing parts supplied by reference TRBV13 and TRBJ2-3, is AAGVIQSPRHLIKEKRETATLKCYPIPRHDTVYWYQQGPGQDPQFLISFYEKMQSDKGSIPDRFSAQQFSDYHSELNMSSLELGDSALYFCASSIRLAATSTDTQYFGPGTRLTVL.

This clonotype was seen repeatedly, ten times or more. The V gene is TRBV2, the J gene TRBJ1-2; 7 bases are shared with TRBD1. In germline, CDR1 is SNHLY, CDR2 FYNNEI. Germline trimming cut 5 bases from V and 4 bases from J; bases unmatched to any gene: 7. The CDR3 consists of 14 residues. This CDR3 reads CASSPARGGYGYTF. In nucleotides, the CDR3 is TGTGCCAGCAGTCCGGCCAGGGGGGGCTATGGCTACACCTTC. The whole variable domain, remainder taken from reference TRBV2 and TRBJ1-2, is EPEVTQTPSHQVTQMGQEVILRCVPISNHLYFYWYRQILGQKVEFLVSFYNNEISEKSEIFDDQFSVERPDGSNFTLKIRSTKLEDSAMYFCASSPARGGYGYTFGSGTRLTVV.

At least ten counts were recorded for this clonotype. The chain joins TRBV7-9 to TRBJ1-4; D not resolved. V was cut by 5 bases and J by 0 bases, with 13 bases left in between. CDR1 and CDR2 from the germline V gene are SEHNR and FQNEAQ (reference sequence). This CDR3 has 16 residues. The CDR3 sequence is CASSPLADATNEKLFF. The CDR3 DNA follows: TGTGCCAGCAGCCCTCTGGCGGATGCAACTAATGAAAAACTGTTTTTT.

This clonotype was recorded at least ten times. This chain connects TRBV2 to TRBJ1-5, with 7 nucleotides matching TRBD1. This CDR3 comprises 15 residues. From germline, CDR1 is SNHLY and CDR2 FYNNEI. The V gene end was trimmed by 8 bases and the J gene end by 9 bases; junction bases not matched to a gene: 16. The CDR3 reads CASRGGGGSTSPQHF. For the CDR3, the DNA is TGTGCCAGCCGTGGAGGGGGCGGTTCCACGTCGCCCCAGCATTTT.

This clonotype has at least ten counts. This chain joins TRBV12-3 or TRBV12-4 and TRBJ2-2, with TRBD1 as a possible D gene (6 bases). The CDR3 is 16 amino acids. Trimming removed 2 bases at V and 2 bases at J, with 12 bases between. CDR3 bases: TGTGCCAGCAGTTTAAGCCAGGGGTTTAACACCGGGGAGCTGTTTTTT. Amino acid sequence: CASSLSQGFNTGELFF.